This is a list of T cell receptor beta chains from one sample in a study of T cell responses to AZD1222 COVID-19 vaccine. TCRdb's copy holds only in-frame clones and misses some; the assay was immunoSEQ multiplex PCR. The table has approximately 140,000 clones, approximately 93% seen once; the top ten hold 0.75% to 1%. The material was peripheral blood, obtained on day 0 of MenACWY control vaccination. The receptors originated from an adult in good health. Each CDR3 is given with its conserved first and last residue. Fields, in order: clone size, J gene, CDR3 length, V gene, D gene, CDR3 protein, CDR3 DNA. D genes are given only for firm matches. The listing skips clone size in some rows; elsewhere it reads once, few, many or a size class.

size: NA
J: TRBJ1-1
length: 13
V: TRBV12-3/TRBV12-4
D: TRBD1
CDR3: CASSLKGQTEAFF
DNA: TGTGCCAGCAGTTTAAAGGGACAGACCGAAGCTTTCTTT

size: NA
J: TRBJ2-1
length: 11
V: TRBV24-1
D: NA
CDR3: CATSVLTEQFF
DNA: TGTGCCACCAGTGTCCTGACAGAGCAGTTCTTC

size: NA
J: TRBJ2-7
length: 16
V: TRBV7-6
D: TRBD1
CDR3: CASSSPGQGAPYEQYF
DNA: TGTGCCAGCAGCTCCCCGGGACAGGGGGCCCCCTACGAGCAGTACTTC

size: NA
J: TRBJ1-2
length: 14
V: TRBV19
D: TRBD1
CDR3: CASRKMTGPEGYTF
DNA: TGTGCCAGTAGGAAGATGACAGGGCCGGAGGGCTACACCTTC

size: NA
J: TRBJ1-6
length: 14
V: TRBV3-1/TRBV3-2
D: NA
CDR3: CASSQDVGGSPLHF
DNA: TGTGCCAGCAGCCAAGACGTGGGTGGTTCACCCCTCCACTTT

size: NA
J: TRBJ1-2
length: 15
V: TRBV6-5
D: TRBD1
CDR3: CASSYGGTGGYGYTF
DNA: TGTGCCAGCAGTTACGGGGGGACAGGCGGCTATGGCTACACCTTC

size: NA
J: TRBJ2-5
length: 13
V: TRBV5-1
D: NA
CDR3: CASRGLPQETQYF
DNA: TGCGCCAGCAGGGGGCTACCGCAAGAGACCCAGTACTTC

size: NA
J: TRBJ2-7
length: 15
V: TRBV5-6
D: TRBD1
CDR3: CASSLGDRNWDEQYF
DNA: TGTGCCAGCAGCTTGGGGGACAGGAATTGGGACGAGCAGTACTTC

size: NA
J: TRBJ1-1
length: 11
V: TRBV12-3/TRBV12-4
D: NA
CDR3: CASSSLTKAFF
DNA: TGTGCCAGCAGTTCCCTTACGAAAGCTTTCTTT

size: NA
J: TRBJ1-2
length: 14
V: TRBV25-1
D: NA
CDR3: CASSEDGGDYGYTF
DNA: TGTGCCAGCAGTGAAGACGGGGGTGACTATGGCTACACCTTC

size: NA
J: TRBJ2-1
length: 11
V: TRBV20-1
D: NA
CDR3: CSATLGNEQFF
DNA: TGCAGTGCTACACTGGGCAATGAGCAGTTCTTC

size: NA
J: TRBJ2-3
length: 16
V: TRBV4-1
D: NA
CDR3: CASSQVGGFGTDTQYF
DNA: TGCGCCAGCAGCCAAGTTGGTGGGTTCGGGACAGATACGCAGTATTTT

size: NA
J: TRBJ2-3
length: 15
V: TRBV5-6
D: NA
CDR3: CASSLEMTREDTQYF
DNA: TGTGCCAGCAGCTTGGAGATGACGAGGGAGGATACGCAGTATTTT

size: NA
J: TRBJ1-3
length: 15
V: TRBV11-2
D: NA
CDR3: CASSVNIIQGNTIYF
DNA: TGTGCCAGCAGCGTAAACATCATACAGGGAAACACCATATATTTT

size: many
J: TRBJ1-4
length: 11
V: TRBV30
D: NA
CDR3: CAWSIREKLFF
DNA: TGTGCCTGGAGTATTCGGGAAAAACTGTTTTTT

size: NA
J: TRBJ2-2
length: 17
V: TRBV6-1
D: TRBD2
CDR3: CASSALAGGRTAGELFF
DNA: TGTGCCAGCAGTGCGTTAGCGGGGGGAAGGACGGCCGGGGAGCTGTTTTTT

size: NA
J: TRBJ2-3
length: 14
V: TRBV11-2
D: NA
CDR3: CASSLGRSTDTQYF
DNA: TGTGCCAGCAGCTTAGGTAGGAGTACAGATACGCAGTATTTT

size: NA
J: TRBJ1-5
length: 13
V: TRBV7-2
D: NA
CDR3: CASSFNSNQPQHF
DNA: TGTGCCAGCAGCTTCAATAGCAATCAGCCCCAGCATTTT

size: NA
J: TRBJ1-5
length: 18
V: TRBV28
D: NA
CDR3: CASSLQASWAVSNQPQHF
DNA: TGTGCCAGCAGTTTACAGGCTTCTTGGGCAGTGAGCAATCAGCCCCAGCATTTT

size: once
J: TRBJ1-2
length: 13
V: TRBV2
D: NA
CDR3: CASSEAGRAGYTF
DNA: TGTGCCAGCAGTGAAGCTGGTAGAGCGGGCTACACCTTC

size: NA
J: TRBJ1-4
length: 16
V: TRBV19
D: NA
CDR3: CASSIDFRRTNEKLFF
DNA: TGTGCCAGTAGTATTGACTTCAGGAGGACTAATGAAAAACTGTTTTTT

size: NA
J: TRBJ1-1
length: 14
V: TRBV5-1
D: NA
CDR3: CASAPEPMNTEAFF
DNA: TGCGCCAGCGCCCCGGAGCCCATGAACACTGAAGCTTTCTTT

size: NA
J: TRBJ1-2
length: 14
V: TRBV4-2
D: NA
CDR3: CASGAGVGEYGYTF
DNA: TGTGCCAGCGGCGCAGGGGTGGGAGAATATGGCTACACCTTC

size: NA
J: TRBJ1-2
length: 13
V: TRBV6-5
D: NA
CDR3: CASSIRVSYGYTF
DNA: TGTGCCAGCAGCATCAGGGTTAGCTATGGCTACACCTTC

size: NA
J: TRBJ2-5
length: 15
V: TRBV2
D: NA
CDR3: CASSEWGGVQETQYF
DNA: TGTGCCAGCAGTGAATGGGGCGGCGTCCAGGAGACCCAGTACTTC

size: NA
J: TRBJ1-2
length: 13
V: TRBV6-2/TRBV6-3
D: TRBD1
CDR3: CASSYSGTGVGTF
DNA: TGTGCCAGCAGTTACTCGGGGACAGGGGTAGGCACCTTC

size: NA
J: TRBJ1-1
length: 12
V: TRBV29-1
D: TRBD1
CDR3: CSAYEGGSEAFF
DNA: TGCAGCGCCTATGAAGGGGGCTCTGAAGCTTTCTTT

size: NA
J: TRBJ1-2
length: 15
V: TRBV3-1/TRBV3-2
D: TRBD1
CDR3: CASSHGQGLGYGYTF
DNA: TGTGCCAGCAGCCATGGACAGGGCTTAGGCTATGGCTACACCTTC

size: NA
J: TRBJ1-3
length: 15
V: TRBV4-2
D: NA
CDR3: CASSQQTDIGNTIYF
DNA: TGTGCCAGCAGCCAACAGACAGACATTGGAAACACCATATATTTT

size: NA
J: TRBJ1-5
length: 13
V: TRBV19
D: NA
CDR3: CASSGGGEQPQHF
DNA: TGTGCCAGTTCCGGGGGGGGCGAACAGCCCCAGCATTTT

size: NA
J: TRBJ2-1
length: 17
V: TRBV4-1
D: TRBD1
CDR3: CASSQPDRGSFSGEQFF
DNA: TGCGCCAGCAGCCAACCCGACAGGGGATCTTTTTCTGGGGAGCAGTTCTTC

size: NA
J: TRBJ2-1
length: 12
V: TRBV9
D: NA
CDR3: CASSVGGAKQFF
DNA: TGTGCCAGCAGCGTAGGGGGGGCTAAGCAGTTCTTC

size: NA
J: TRBJ2-3
length: 17
V: TRBV28
D: TRBD1
CDR3: CASSLFSGTGITDTQYF
DNA: TGTGCCAGCAGTTTATTCTCAGGGACAGGGATAACAGATACGCAGTATTTT

size: NA
J: TRBJ1-5
length: 15
V: TRBV30
D: NA
CDR3: CAWSVEGGISQPQHF
DNA: TGTGCCTGGAGTGTCGAAGGAGGAATAAGTCAGCCCCAGCATTTT

size: NA
J: TRBJ1-1
length: 15
V: TRBV6-1
D: NA
CDR3: CASSARRQLNTEAFF
DNA: TGTGCCAGCAGTGCCCGCCGACAGCTGAACACTGAAGCTTTCTTT

size: NA
J: TRBJ1-6
length: 17
V: TRBV11-2
D: NA
CDR3: CASSTDSARSYNSPLHF
DNA: TGTGCCAGCAGCACCGACAGTGCGCGCTCCTATAATTCACCCCTCCACTTT

size: NA
J: TRBJ1-1
length: 15
V: TRBV19
D: TRBD1
CDR3: CASSNRGQGSTEAFF
DNA: TGTGCCAGTAGTAACCGGGGACAGGGGAGCACTGAAGCTTTCTTT

size: NA
J: TRBJ2-2
length: 15
V: TRBV6-1
D: NA
CDR3: CASSEWSGSAGELFF
DNA: TGTGCCAGCAGTGAATGGTCAGGGTCGGCCGGGGAGCTGTTTTTT

size: NA
J: TRBJ2-7
length: 14
V: TRBV11-2
D: NA
CDR3: CASSLDYDSYEQYF
DNA: TGTGCCAGCAGCTTAGACTACGATTCCTACGAGCAGTACTTC